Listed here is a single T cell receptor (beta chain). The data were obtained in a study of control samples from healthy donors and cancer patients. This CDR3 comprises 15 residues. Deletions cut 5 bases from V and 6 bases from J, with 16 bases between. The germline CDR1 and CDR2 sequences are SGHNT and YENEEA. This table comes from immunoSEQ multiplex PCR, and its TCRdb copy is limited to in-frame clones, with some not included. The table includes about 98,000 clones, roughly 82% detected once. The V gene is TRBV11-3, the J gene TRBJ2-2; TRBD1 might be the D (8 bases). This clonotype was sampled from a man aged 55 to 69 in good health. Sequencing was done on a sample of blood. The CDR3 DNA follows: TGTGCCAGCAGCGGTACAGGGGGGGTGGCCGGGGAGCTGTTTTTT. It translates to CASSGTGGVAGELFF. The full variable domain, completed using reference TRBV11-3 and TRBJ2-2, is EAGVVQSPRYKIIEKKQPVAFWCNPISGHNTLYWYLQNLGQGPELLIRYENEEAVDDSQLPKDRFSAERLKGVDSTLKIQPAELGDSAVYLCASSGTGGVAGELFFGEGSRLTVL.